One TCR beta chain is described in this entry. Antigen: not known. Other DNA variants within this sample encode the same CDR3. A CD45RA+ naive subset and a CD45RA-negative memory subset were split from CD4+ cells. The table came from immunoSEQ multiplex PCR; TCRdb's copy has only in-frame clones and leaves some out. The data contain 1,500,000 or so clones, approximately 98.5% of them singletons. Germline V lookup: CDR1 SGHVS, CDR2 FQNEAQ. The CDR3 is made up of 13 amino acids. V dropped 4 bases and J dropped 0 bases, with 7 bases sitting between them. This entry is derived from a study of shared clonotypes between healthy human individuals. General study points: Naive subsets tended to show greater estimated richness than memory subsets. Among four donors, about 5% of naive CD4 clonotypes were found in common.

This sequence was found in a man aged 25-45 years in good health. Sequencing input: naive CD4+ T cells sorted from blood. Subset noted: CD45RA+ positively selected. J is TRBJ2-7 and V is TRBV7-8, with a weak D call TRBD1 (6 bases). The CDR3 DNA sequence: TGTGCCAGCAGCTCCAGGGGCTCCTACGAGCAGTACTTC. This codes for CASSSRGSYEQYF.